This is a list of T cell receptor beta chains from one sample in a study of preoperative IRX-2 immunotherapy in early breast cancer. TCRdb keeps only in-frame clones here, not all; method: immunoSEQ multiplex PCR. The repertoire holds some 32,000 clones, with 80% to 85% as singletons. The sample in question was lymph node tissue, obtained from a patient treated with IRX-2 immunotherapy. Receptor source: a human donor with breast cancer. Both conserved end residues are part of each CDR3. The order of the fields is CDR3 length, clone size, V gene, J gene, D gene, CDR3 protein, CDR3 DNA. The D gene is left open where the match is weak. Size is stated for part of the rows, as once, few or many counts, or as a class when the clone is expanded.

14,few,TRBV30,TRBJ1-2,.,CAWSLGGGSYGYTF,TGTGCCTGGAGCCTCGGAGGAGGGAGCTATGGCTACACCTTC
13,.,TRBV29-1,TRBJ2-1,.,CSVAYASYNEQFF,TGCAGCGTTGCCTACGCGTCCTACAATGAGCAGTTCTTC
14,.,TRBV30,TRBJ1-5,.,CAWSGQVSNQPQHF,TGTGCCTGGAGTGGACAGGTCTCAAATCAGCCCCAGCATTTT
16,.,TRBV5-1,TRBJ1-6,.,CASSQDWGAGASPLHF,TGCGCCAGCAGCCAAGATTGGGGGGCAGGGGCATCACCCCTCCACTTT
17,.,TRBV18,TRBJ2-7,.,CASSPAGSAVGPYEQYF,TGTGCCAGCTCACCAGCTGGTAGTGCGGTAGGGCCGTACGAGCAGTACTTC
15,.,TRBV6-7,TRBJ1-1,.,CASSYSRGGDTEAFF,TGTGCCAGCAGTTACTCGAGGGGAGGGGACACTGAAGCTTTCTTT
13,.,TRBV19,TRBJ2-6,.,CATSRSGANVLTF,TGTGCCACATCTCGCTCTGGGGCCAACGTCCTGACTTTC
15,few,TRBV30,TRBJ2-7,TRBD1,CAWSPGTGRSYEQYF,TGTGCCTGGAGTCCCGGGACAGGCCGTTCCTACGAGCAGTACTTC
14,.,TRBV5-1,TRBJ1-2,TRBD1,CASSLDGTGYGYTF,TGCGCCAGCAGCTTGGACGGGACAGGCTATGGCTACACCTTC
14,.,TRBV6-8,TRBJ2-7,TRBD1,CASRPPGQGGEQYF,TGTGCCAGCAGGCCCCCCGGACAGGGGGGTGAGCAGTACTTC
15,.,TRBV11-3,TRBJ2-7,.,CASSLGGTLPYEQYF,TGTGCCAGCAGCTTAGGGGGGACCCTCCCGTACGAGCAGTACTTC
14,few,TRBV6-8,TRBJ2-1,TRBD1,CAIKPTGRGGEQFF,TGTGCCATCAAGCCGACAGGGCGAGGGGGTGAGCAGTTCTTC
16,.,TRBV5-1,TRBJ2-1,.,CASSLRLTSSYNEQFF,TGCGCCAGCAGCTTGCGGCTGACGAGCTCCTACAATGAGCAGTTCTTC
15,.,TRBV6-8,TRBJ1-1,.,CASSRILRGGGEAFF,TGTGCCAGCAGTCGCATATTGAGGGGAGGGGGTGAAGCTTTCTTT